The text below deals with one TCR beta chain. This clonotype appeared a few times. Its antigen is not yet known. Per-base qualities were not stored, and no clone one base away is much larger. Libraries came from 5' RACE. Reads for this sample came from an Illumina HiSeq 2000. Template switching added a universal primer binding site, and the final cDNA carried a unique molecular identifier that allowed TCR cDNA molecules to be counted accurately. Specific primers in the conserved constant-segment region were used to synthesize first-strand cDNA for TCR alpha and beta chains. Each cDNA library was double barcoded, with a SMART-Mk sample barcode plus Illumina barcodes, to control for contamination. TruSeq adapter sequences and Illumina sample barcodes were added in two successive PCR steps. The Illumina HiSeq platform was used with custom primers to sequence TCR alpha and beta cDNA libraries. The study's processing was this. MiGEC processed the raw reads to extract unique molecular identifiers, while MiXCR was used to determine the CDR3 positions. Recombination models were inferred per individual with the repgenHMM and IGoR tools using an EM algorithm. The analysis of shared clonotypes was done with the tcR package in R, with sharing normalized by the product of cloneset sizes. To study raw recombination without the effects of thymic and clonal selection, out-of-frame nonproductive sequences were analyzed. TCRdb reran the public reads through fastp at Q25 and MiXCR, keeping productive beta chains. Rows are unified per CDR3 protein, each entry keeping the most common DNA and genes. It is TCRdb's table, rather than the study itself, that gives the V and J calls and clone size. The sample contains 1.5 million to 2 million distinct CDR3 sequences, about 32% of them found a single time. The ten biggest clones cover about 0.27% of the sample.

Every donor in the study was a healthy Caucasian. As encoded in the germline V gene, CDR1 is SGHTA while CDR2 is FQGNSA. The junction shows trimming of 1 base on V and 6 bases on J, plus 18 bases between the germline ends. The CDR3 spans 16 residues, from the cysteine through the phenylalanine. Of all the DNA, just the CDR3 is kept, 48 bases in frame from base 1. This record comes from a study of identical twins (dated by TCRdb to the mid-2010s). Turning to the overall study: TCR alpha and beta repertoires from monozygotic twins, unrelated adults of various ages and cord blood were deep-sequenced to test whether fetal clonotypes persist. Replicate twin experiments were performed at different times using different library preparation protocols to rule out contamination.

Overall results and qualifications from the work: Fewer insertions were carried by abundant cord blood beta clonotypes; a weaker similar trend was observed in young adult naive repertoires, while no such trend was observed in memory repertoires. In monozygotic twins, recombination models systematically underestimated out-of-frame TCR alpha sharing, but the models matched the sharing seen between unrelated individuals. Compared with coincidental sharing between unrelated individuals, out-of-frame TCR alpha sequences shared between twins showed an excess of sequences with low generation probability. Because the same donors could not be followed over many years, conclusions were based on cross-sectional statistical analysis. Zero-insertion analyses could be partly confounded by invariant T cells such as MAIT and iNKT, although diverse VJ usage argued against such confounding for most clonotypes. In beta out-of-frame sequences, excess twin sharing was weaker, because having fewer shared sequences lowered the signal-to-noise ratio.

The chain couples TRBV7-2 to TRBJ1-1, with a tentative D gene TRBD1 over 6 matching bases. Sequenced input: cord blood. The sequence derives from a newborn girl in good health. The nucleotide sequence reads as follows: TGTGCCAGCAGCTTAGGGAGGGGACACTTTGGCGCTGAAGCTTTCTTT. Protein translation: CASSLGRGHFGAEAFF.